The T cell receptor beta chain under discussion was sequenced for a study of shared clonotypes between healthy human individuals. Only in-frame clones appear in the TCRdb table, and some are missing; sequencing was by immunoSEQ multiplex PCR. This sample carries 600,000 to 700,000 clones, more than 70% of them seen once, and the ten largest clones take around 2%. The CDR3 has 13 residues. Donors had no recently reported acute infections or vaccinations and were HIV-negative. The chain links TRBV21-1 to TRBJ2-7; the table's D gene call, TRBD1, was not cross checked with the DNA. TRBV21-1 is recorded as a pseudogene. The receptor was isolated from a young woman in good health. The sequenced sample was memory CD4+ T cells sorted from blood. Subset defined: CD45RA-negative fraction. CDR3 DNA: TGTGCCAGCCGAGGACAACCGGGCTACGAGCAGTACTTC. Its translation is CASRGQPGYEQYF.